The rows below give T cell receptor beta chains drawn from one sample of a study of Graves' ophthalmopathy and Graves' hyperthyroidism. TCRdb re-analysed the multiplex PCR reads in MiXCR, keeping a single row per CDR3 protein. The sample lists about 640,000 distinct CDR3 sequences, about two fifths occurring once. Sample: peripheral blood. These receptors originate from an adult man with Graves' ophthalmopathy. The CDR3 runs from the conserved cysteine through the conserved F or W. A D gene is named only where the DNA matches it firmly. A row's size may be missing; if present it is once, few, many or a size class.

V	D	J	size	DNA	CDR3
TRBV3-1	.	TRBJ1-1	.	TGTGCCAGCAGCCACGGACAGAGGAACACTGAAGCTTTCTTT	CASSHGQRNTEAFF
TRBV7-9	TRBD1	TRBJ1-2	.	TGTGCCAGCAGCCACGGACAGGGGGCAGCTTATAACTATGGCTACACCTTC	CASSHGQGAAYNYGYTF
TRBV19	TRBD2	TRBJ2-5	.	TGTGCCAGTAGTATCGGACTAGCGGCTACCGGTGAGACCCAGTACTTC	CASSIGLAATGETQYF
TRBV2	.	TRBJ1-5	many	TGTGCCAGCAGTGCTATGGCGCTGGTTGAGCCCCAGCATTTT	CASSAMALVEPQHF
TRBV9	TRBD1	TRBJ2-5	many	TGTGCCAGCAGCGCTACAGGGGGCCGGGAGACCCAGTACTTC	CASSATGGRETQYF
TRBV2	.	TRBJ1-2	.	TGTGCCAGCAGTTACTCGAGTCTACGGGGGATCGATGGCTACACCTTC	CASSYSSLRGIDGYTF
TRBV6-1	TRBD1	TRBJ1-2	many	TGTGCCACCCACGGGACAGGGGATGGCTACACCTTC	CATHGTGDGYTF
TRBV6-2/TRBV6-3	.	TRBJ1-2	.	TGTGCCCTTTCACTCGAGGGAAATTATGGCTACACCTTC	CALSLEGNYGYTF
TRBV5-8	TRBD2	TRBJ2-7	.	TGTGCCAGCAGCTTATCCCTAGCGGTGAGCTCCTACGAGCAGTACTTC	CASSLSLAVSSYEQYF
TRBV15	TRBD1	TRBJ2-7	.	TGTGCCACCAGCAGCACGGGACAGGGGGCCCACGAGCAGTACTTC	CATSSTGQGAHEQYF
TRBV10-3	TRBD2	TRBJ2-2	few	TGTGCCATCAGTGAGTCGCCCGGGGGGGCGAGCGGGGAGCTGTTTTTT	CAISESPGGASGELFF
TRBV29-1	.	TRBJ1-2	.	TGCAGCGTTGAAGAGTCGGGGGTTGATTTCGGTGGCTACACCTTC	CSVEESGVDFGGYTF
TRBV9	TRBD2	TRBJ2-2	few	TGCGCCAGCAGCTTAAGGACTAGCGGAATGAACACCGGGGAGCTGTTTTTT	CASSLRTSGMNTGELFF
TRBV4-2	TRBD1	TRBJ1-5	many	TGTGCCAGCAGCCAAGAGGGGACAGGGACACCTCAGCCCCAGCATTTT	CASSQEGTGTPQPQHF
TRBV6-5	.	TRBJ1-3	few	TGTGCCAGCAGTCCGACCCCCCGGAGTCAGGCAGGGGGAAACACCATATATTTT	CASSPTPRSQAGGNTIYF
TRBV5-1	TRBD2	TRBJ2-2	.	TGCGCCAGCAGCTTGGTCGCGGGGGGGCCGTACACCGGGGAGCTGTTTTTT	CASSLVAGGPYTGELFF
TRBV7-2	TRBD1	TRBJ1-5	.	TGTGCCAGCAGCTTGGGACAGGGTTGGCAGCCCCAGCATTTT	CASSLGQGWQPQHF
TRBV2	.	TRBJ1-3	many	TGTGCCAGCAGTTCTGAGACTTACTCTGGAAACACCATATATTTT	CASSSETYSGNTIYF
TRBV2	.	TRBJ1-2	.	TGTGCCAGCAGTTTAGCGCTAGGACAGCTTTTCACCTTC	CASSLALGQLFTF
TRBV19	.	TRBJ1-1	many	TGTGCCAGTAGTATAACGCCCATGAACACTGAAGCTTTCTTT	CASSITPMNTEAFF
TRBV6-1	TRBD1	TRBJ2-2	.	TGTGCCAGCCCCGACAGGGACGACGGGGAGCTGTTTTTT	CASPDRDDGELFF
TRBV2	TRBD2	TRBJ2-7	.	TGTGCCTGCCGACTAGCGGGAGGCTACGAGCAGTACTTC	CACRLAGGYEQYF
TRBV5-1	TRBD2	TRBJ2-7	many	TGCGCCAGCAGCGTCGGGACTAGCGCCCTCTACGAGCAGTACTTC	CASSVGTSALYEQYF
TRBV4-1	TRBD1	TRBJ1-5	many	TGCGCCAGCAGCCAACGACAGGGAGATCAGCCCCAGCATTTT	CASSQRQGDQPQHF
TRBV20-1	.	TRBJ1-5	.	TGCAGTGCCGCGGGGGGGTCCAATCAGCCCCAGCATTTT	CSAAGGSNQPQHF
TRBV15	.	TRBJ1-5	.	TGTGCCACCAGCAGGGGAATCGATCAGCCCCAGCATTTT	CATSRGIDQPQHF
TRBV25-1	TRBD1	TRBJ1-4	.	TGTGCCAGCAGTGATTCCCGGGGGACAGGGACGGTTCATGAAAAACTGTTTTTT	CASSDSRGTGTVHEKLFF